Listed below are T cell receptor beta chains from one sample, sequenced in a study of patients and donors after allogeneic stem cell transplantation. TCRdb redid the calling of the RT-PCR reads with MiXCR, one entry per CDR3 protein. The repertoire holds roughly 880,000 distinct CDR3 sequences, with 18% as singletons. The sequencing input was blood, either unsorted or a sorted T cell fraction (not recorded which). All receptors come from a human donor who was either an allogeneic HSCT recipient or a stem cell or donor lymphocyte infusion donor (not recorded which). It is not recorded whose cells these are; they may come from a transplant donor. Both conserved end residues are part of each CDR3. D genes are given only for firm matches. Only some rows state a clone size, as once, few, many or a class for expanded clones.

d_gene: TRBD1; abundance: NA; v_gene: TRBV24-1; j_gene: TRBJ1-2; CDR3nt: TGTGCCACCAGTGATGGACAGGCCTATGGCTACACCTTC; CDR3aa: CATSDGQAYGYTF
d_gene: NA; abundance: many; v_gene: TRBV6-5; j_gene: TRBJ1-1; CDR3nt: TGTGCCAGCAGTTACTTGGGAGTGAACACTGAAGCTTTCTTT; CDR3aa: CASSYLGVNTEAFF
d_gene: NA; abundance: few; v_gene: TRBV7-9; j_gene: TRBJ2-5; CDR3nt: TGTGCCACCATAGCGGTACAAGAGACCCAGTACTTC; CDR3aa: CATIAVQETQYF
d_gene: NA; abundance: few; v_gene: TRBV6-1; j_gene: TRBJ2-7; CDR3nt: TGTGCCAGCAGTACCGGACAGCTCTACGAGCAGTACTTC; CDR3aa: CASSTGQLYEQYF
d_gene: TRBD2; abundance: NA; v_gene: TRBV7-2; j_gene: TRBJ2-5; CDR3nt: TGTGCCAGCAGCCCCATGGGGAGGGGCCAAGAGACCCAGTACTTC; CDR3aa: CASSPMGRGQETQYF
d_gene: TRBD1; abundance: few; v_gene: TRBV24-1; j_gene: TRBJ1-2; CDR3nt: TGTGCCACCAGTGATTACGACAGGGCGGAGGGCTACACCTTC; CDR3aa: CATSDYDRAEGYTF
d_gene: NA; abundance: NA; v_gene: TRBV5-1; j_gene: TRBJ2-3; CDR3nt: TGCGCCAGCAGCTTGGCTCCGGGAGGCACAGATACGCAGTATTTT; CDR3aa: CASSLAPGGTDTQYF
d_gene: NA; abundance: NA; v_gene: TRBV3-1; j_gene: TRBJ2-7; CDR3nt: TGTGCCAGCAGCCAAGATAATCCATGGCGGAGGACCTACGAGCAGTACTTC; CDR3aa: CASSQDNPWRRTYEQYF
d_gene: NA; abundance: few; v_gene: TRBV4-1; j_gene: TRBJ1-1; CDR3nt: TGCGCCAGCAGCCAAGAGATGGTCGGGGGGAGAACTGAAGCTTTCTTT; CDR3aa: CASSQEMVGGRTEAFF
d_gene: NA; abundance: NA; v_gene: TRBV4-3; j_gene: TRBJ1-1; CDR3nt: TGCGCCAGCAGCCAAGTAGATAGGAGGGGGACTGAAGCTTTCTTT; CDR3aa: CASSQVDRRGTEAFF
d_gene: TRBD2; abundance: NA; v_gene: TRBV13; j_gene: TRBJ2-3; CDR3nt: TGTGCCAGCTTAGCGGGGGCCACAGATACGCAGTATTTT; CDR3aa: CASLAGATDTQYF
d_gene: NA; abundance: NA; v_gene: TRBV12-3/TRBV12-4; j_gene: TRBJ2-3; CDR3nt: TGTGCCAGCAGTTTCGTGTCAGTAGATACGCAGTATTTT; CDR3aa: CASSFVSVDTQYF
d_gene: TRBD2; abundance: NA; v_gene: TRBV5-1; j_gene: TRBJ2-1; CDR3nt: TGCGCCAGCAGCTTGGGGACTAGCGGGAGAATAAATGAGCAGTTCTTC; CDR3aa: CASSLGTSGRINEQFF
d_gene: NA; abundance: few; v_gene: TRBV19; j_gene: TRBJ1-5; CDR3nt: TGTGCCAGTAGTATAGTCGGATGGGTGCAGCCCCAGCATTTT; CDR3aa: CASSIVGWVQPQHF
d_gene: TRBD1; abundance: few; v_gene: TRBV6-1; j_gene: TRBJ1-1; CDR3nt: TGTGCCAGCAGTGTATACAGGGGGAACACTGAAGCTTTCTTT; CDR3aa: CASSVYRGNTEAFF
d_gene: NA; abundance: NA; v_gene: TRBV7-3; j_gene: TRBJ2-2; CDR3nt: TGTGCCAGCAGCTTAACGAGGGGCCCTGGGGAGCTGTTTTTT; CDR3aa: CASSLTRGPGELFF
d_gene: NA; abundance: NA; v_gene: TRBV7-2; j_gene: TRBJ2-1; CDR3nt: TGTGCCAGCAGCTTAGTGCCTGGGCCAAACAATGAGCAGTTCTTC; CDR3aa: CASSLVPGPNNEQFF
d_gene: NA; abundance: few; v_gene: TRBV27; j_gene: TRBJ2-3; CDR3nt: TGTGCCAGTTTCTCTATCTCGGGGACTTCAAGCACAGATACGCAGTATTTT; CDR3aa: CASFSISGTSSTDTQYF
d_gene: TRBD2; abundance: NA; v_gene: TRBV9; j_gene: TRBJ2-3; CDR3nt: TGTGCCAGCAGCGTATGGGGACTAGGCACAGATACGCAGTATTTT; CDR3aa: CASSVWGLGTDTQYF
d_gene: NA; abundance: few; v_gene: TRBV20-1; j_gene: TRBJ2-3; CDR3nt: TGCAGTGTGATTCACCTGGCGGAACCGATCACAGATACGCAGTATTTT; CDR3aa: CSVIHLAEPITDTQYF
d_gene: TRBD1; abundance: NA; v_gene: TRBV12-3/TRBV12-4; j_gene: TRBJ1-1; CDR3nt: TGTGCCGCAGGACAGGATAACACTGAAGCTTTCTTT; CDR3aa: CAAGQDNTEAFF
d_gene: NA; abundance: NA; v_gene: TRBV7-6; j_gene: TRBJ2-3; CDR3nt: TGTGCCAGCAGCTCCTCTATCACAGATACGCAGTATTTT; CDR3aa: CASSSSITDTQYF
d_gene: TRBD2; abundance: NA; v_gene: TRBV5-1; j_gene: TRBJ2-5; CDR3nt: TGCGCCAGCAGCTCCGGGACTAGCGGGAAACTCCAAGAGACCCAGTACTTC; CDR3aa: CASSSGTSGKLQETQYF
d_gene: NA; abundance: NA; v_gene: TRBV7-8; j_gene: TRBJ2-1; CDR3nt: TGTGCCAGCGGGTTCCCTGCGGGGGCCCCCCCGGATGAGCAGTTCTTC; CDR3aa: CASGFPAGAPPDEQFF
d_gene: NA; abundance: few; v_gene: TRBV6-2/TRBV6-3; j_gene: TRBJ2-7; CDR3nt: TGTGCCAGCAGTTACCAGTCGGGGGACGAGCAGTACTTC; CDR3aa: CASSYQSGDEQYF
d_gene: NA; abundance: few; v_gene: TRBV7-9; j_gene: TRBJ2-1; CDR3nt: TGTGCCAGCAGCCCCCACGGCTCCTACAATGAGCAGTTCTTC; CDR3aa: CASSPHGSYNEQFF
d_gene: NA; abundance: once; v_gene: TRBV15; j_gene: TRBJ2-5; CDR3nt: TGCGCCACCAGCAAAGGCGGGTCCCAAGAGACCCAGTACTTC; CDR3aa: CATSKGGSQETQYF
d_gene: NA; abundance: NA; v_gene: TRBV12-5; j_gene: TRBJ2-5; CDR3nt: TGTGCTAGTGGTTTGACGGAGACCCAGTACTTC; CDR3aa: CASGLTETQYF
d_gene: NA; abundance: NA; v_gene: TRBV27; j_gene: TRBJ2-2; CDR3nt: TGTGCCAGTCGGACGTACACCGGGGAGCTGTTTTTT; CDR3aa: CASRTYTGELFF
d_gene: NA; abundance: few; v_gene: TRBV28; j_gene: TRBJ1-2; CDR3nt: TGTGCCAGCACCAACTTGGGCGGAGGCTATGGCTACACCTTC; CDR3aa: CASTNLGGGYGYTF
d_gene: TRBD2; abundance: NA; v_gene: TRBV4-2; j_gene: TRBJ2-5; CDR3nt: TGTGCCAGCAGCCAAGTGGGTAGCGGGGGGAAAGAGACCCAGTACTTC; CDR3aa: CASSQVGSGGKETQYF
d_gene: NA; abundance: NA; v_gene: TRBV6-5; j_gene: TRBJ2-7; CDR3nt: TGTGCCAGCAGTTACGGGGTCGGCTCCTACGAGCAGTACTTC; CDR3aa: CASSYGVGSYEQYF
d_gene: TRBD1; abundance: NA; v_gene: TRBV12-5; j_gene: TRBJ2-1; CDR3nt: TGTGCTAGTGGTTTGGGAATTCCGACAGGGGGCCCCTACAATGAGCAGTTCTTC; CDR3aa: CASGLGIPTGGPYNEQFF
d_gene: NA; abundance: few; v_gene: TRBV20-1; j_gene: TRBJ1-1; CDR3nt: TGCAGTGCTTGTAGCTGGGGACAAATGAACACTGAAGCTTTCTTT; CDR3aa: CSACSWGQMNTEAFF
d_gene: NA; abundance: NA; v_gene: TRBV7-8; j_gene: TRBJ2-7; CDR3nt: TGTGCCAGCAGCTTACTTCAGGGCTCCTACGAGCAGTACTTC; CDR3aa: CASSLLQGSYEQYF
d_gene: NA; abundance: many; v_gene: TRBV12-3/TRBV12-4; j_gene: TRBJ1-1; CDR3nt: TGTGCCAGCAGTTTAACTGTCGGATATATGAACACTGAAGCTTTCTTT; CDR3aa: CASSLTVGYMNTEAFF
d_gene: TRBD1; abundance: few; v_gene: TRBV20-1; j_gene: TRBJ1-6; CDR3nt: TGCAGTGCTAGACGACAGGGTTATAATTCACCCCTCCACTTT; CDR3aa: CSARRQGYNSPLHF
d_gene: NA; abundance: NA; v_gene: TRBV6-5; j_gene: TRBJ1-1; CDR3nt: TGTGCCAGCAGTTACCTCGAACCGGGGGGAAACACTGAAGCTTTCTTT; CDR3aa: CASSYLEPGGNTEAFF
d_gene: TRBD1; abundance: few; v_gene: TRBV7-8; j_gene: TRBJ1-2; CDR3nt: TGTGCCAGCACCTCAGGGTCAACAGGGGCGAGATTGTTTAACTATGGCTACACCTTC; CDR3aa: CASTSGSTGARLFNYGYTF
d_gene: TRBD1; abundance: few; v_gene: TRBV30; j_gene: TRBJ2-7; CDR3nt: TGTGCCTGGAGTGTACTTGACAGGGAAATTGCCGAGCAGTACTTC; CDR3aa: CAWSVLDREIAEQYF
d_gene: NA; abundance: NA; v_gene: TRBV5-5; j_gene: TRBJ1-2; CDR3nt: TGTGCCAGCAGCCCAAACCCCCCGGACAGTGGGGGTCGGGGCTACACCTTC; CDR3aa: CASSPNPPDSGGRGYTF
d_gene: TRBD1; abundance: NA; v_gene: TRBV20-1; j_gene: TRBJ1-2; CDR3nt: TGCAGTGCTCCCCCAGGACAGGGCTTATACTATGGCTACACCTTC; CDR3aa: CSAPPGQGLYYGYTF
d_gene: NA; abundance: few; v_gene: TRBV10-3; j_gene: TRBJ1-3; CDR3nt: TGTGCCATCAGTGAGTCCAGGCCCAGCGGAAACACCATATATTTT; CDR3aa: CAISESRPSGNTIYF
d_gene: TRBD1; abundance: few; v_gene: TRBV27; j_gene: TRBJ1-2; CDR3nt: TGTGCCAGCAGTTCACAGGGGGCGTTAAGTTATGGCTACACCTTC; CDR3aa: CASSSQGALSYGYTF
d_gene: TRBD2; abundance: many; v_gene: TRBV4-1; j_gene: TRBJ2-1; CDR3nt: TGCGCCAGCAGCCAAGGGTTCCTAGCGGGCTACAATGAGCAGTTCTTC; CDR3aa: CASSQGFLAGYNEQFF
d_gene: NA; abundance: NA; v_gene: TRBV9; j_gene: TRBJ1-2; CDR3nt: TGTGCCAGCAGTGTGCGTAGTAGGGATACAAACGGCGCTAACTATGGCTACACCTTC; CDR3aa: CASSVRSRDTNGANYGYTF
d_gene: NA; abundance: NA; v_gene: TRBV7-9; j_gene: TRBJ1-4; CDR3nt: TGTGCCAGCTCCACCCCAACAACTAATGAAAAACTGTTTTTT; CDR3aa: CASSTPTTNEKLFF
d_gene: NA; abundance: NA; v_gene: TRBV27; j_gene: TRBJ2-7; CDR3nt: TGTGCCAGCAGTGGAACGAACTTGATCTCCTACGAGCAGTACTTC; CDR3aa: CASSGTNLISYEQYF
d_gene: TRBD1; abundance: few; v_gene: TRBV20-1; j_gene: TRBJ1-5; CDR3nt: TGCAGTGCTAGATCCAGGGGGCTGGTTCAGCCCCAGCATTTT; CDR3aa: CSARSRGLVQPQHF
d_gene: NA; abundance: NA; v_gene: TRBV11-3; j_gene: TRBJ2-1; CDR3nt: TGTGCCAGCAGCTTAGGTAGGATGTCTTATCAGCAGTTCTTC; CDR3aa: CASSLGRMSYQQFF
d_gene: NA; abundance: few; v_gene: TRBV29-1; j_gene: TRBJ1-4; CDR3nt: TGCAGCGCCCTCGTCGGAGCAACTAATGAAAAACTGTTTTTT; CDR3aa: CSALVGATNEKLFF
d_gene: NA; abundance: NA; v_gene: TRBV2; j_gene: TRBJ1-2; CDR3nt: TGTGCCAGCAGATCGACAGTATGGAACTATGGCTACACCTTC; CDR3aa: CASRSTVWNYGYTF
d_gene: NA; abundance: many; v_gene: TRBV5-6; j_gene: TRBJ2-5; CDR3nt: TGTGCCAGCAGCTTTCGAGGGGTAGAGACCCAGTACTTC; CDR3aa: CASSFRGVETQYF
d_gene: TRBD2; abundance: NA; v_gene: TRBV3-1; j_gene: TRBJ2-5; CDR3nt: TGTGCCAGCAGCCAGTATCTGGTAGCGGGGGAGACCCAGTACTTC; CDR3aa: CASSQYLVAGETQYF
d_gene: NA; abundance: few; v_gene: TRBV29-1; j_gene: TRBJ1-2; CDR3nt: TGCAGCGTTGAAACGTCCTCCCTCTATGGCTACACCTTC; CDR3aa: CSVETSSLYGYTF